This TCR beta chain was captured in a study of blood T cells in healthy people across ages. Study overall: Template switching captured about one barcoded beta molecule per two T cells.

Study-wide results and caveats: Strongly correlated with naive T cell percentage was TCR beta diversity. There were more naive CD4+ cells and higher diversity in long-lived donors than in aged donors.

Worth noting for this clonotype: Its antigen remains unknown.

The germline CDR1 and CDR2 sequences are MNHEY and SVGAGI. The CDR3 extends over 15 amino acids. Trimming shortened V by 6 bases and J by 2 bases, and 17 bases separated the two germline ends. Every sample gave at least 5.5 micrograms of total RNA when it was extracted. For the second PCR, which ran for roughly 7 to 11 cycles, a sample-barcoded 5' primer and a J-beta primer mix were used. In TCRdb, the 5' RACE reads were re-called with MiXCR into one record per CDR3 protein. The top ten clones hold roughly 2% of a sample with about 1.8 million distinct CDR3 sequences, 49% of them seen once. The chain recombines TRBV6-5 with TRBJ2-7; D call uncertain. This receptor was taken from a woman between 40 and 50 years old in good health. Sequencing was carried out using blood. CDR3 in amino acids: CASSNPKVWPYEQYF. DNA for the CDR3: TGTGCCAGCAGCAACCCAAAGGTATGGCCCTACGAGCAGTACTTC.